This T cell receptor (beta chain) came from a study of cytomegalovirus exposure and HLA in healthy donors. 60 Vbeta and 13 Jbeta primers were used in PCR. Assay used: immunoSEQ multiplex PCR; TCRdb lists only in-frame clones, some missing. The sample lists 120,000 to 150,000 clones; about 82% were seen once. The CDR3 sequence is 16 residues long. The V gene end was trimmed by 0 bases and the J gene end by 7 bases; junction bases not matched to a gene: 4. Germline lookup yields CDR1 MGHRA and CDR2 YSYEKL. The receptor comes from a male donor in good health and CMV-seronegative. The sequenced material came from PBMCs. V gene TRBV4-1 combines with J gene TRBJ2-1; 12 positions match TRBD2. The CDR3 DNA is TGCGCCAGCAGCCAAGAGACTAGCGGGGGTCGAAATGAGCAGTTCTTC. This sequence encodes CASSQETSGGRNEQFF.